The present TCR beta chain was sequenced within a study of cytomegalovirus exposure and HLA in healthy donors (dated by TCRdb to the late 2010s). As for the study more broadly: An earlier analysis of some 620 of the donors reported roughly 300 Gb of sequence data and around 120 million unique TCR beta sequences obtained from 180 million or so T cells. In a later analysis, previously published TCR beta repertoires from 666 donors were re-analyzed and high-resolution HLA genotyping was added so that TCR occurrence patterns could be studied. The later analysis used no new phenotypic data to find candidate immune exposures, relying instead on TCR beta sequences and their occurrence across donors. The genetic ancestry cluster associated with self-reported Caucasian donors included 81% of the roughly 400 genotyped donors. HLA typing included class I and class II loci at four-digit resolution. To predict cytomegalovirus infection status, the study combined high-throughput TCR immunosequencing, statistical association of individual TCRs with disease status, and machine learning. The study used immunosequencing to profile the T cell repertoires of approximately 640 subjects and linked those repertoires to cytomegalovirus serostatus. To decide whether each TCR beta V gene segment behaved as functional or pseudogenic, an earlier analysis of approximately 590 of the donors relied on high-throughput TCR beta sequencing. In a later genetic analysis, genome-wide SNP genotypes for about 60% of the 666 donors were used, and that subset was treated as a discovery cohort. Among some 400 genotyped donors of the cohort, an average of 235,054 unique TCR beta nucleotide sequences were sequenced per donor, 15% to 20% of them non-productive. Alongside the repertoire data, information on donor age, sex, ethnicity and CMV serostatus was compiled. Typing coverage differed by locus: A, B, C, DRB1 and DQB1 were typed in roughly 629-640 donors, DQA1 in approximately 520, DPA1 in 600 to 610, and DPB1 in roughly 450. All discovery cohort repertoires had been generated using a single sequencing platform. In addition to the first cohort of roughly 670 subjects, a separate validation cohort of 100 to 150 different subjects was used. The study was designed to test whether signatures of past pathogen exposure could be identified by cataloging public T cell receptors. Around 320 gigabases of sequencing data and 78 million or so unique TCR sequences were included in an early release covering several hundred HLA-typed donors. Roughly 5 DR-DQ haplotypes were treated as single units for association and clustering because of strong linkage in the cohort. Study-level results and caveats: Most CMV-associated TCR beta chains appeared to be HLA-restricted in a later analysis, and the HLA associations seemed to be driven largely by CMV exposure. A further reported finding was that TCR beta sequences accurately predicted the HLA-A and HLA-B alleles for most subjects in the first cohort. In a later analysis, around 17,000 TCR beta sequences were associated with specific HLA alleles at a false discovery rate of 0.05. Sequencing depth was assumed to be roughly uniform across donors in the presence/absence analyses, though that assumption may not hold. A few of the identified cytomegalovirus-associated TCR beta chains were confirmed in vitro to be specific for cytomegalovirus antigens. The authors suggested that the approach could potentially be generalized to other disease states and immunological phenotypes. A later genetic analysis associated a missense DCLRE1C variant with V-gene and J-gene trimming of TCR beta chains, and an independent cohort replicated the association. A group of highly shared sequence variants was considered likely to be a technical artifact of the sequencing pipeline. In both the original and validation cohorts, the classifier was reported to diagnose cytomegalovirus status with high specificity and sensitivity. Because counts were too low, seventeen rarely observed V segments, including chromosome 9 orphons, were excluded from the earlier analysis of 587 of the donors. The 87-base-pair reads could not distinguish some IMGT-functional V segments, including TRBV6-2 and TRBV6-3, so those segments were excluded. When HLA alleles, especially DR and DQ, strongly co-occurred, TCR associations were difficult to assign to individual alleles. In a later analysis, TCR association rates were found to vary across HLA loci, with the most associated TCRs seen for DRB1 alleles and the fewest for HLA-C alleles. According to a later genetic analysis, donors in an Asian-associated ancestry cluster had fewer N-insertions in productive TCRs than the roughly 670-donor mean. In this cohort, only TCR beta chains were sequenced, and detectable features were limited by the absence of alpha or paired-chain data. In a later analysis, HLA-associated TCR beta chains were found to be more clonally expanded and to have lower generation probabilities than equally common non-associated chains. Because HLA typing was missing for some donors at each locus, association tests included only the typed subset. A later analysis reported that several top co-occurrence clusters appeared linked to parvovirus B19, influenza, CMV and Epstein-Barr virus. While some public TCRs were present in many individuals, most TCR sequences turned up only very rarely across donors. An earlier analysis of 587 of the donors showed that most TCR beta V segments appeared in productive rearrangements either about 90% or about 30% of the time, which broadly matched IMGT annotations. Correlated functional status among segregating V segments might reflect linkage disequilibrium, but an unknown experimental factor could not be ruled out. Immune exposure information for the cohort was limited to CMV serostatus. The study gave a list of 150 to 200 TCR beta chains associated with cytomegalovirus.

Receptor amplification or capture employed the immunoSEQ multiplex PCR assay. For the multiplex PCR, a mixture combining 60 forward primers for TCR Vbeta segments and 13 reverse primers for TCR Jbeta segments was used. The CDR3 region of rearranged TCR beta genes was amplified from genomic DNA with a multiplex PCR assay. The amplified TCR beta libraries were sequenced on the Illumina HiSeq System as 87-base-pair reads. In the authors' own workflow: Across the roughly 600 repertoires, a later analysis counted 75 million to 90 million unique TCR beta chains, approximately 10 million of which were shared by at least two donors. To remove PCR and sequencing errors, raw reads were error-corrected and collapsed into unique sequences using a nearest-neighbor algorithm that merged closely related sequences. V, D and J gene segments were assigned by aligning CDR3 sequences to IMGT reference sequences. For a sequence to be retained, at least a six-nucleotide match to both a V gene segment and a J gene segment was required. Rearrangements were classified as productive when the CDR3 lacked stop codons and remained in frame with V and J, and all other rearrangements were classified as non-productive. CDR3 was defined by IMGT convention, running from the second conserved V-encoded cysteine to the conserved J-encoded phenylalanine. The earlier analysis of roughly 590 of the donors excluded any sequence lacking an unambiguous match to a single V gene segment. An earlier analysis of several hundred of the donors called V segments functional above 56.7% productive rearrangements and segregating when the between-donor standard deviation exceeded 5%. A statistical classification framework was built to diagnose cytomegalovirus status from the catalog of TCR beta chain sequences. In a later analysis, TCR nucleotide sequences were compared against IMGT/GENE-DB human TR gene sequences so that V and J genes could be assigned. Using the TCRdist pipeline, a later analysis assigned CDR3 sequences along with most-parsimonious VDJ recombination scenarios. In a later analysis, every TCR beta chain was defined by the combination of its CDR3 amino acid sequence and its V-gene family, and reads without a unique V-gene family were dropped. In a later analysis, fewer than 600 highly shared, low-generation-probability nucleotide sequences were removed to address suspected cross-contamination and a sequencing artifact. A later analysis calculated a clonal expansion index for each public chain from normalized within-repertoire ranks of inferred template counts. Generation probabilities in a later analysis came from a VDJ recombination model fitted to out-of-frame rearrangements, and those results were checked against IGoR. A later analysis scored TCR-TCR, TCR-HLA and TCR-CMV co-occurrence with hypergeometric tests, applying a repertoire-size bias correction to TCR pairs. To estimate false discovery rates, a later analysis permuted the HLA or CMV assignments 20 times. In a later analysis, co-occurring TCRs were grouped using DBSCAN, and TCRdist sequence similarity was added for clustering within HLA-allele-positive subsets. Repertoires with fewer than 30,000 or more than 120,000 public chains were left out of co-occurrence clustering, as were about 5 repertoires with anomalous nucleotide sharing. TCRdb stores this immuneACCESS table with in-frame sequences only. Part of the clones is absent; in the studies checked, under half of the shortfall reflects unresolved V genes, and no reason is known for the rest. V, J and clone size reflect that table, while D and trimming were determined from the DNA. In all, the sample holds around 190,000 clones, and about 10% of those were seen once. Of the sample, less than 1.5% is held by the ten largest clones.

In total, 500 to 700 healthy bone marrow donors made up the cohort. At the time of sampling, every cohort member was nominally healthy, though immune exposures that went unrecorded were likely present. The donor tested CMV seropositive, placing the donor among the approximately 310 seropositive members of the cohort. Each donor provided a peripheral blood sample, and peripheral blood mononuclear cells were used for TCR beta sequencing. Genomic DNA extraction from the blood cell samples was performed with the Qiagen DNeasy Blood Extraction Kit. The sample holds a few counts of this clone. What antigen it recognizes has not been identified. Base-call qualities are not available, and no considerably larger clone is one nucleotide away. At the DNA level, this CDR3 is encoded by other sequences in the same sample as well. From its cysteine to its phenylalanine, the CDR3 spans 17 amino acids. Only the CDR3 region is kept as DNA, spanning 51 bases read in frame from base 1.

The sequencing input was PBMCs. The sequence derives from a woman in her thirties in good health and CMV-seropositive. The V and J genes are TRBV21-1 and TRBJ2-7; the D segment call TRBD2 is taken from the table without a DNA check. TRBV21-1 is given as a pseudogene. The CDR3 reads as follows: CASSPRVSGEGAYEQYF. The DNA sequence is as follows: TGTGCCAGCAGCCCGAGGGTTAGCGGGGAGGGGGCCTACGAGCAGTACTTC.